This T cell receptor (beta chain) was documented in a study of T cell repertoires in cytomegalovirus infection. Many counts were recorded for this clonotype. Its target is unknown. From the reads, TCRdb called clonotypes with MiXCR, one entry per CDR3 protein. Of about 140,000 distinct CDR3 sequences listed, 5.5% to 8% are singletons. Findings and limits, study-wide: Frequencies of public TCR beta families were cumulated, and this identified carriers of CMV plus the relevant HLA. Ex vivo, HLA-C-restricted CMV-specific TCR beta clonotypes prevailed over the rest of the response.

The germline V gene encodes CDR1 MGHRA and CDR2 YSYEKL. The CDR3 loop spans 14 amino acids. V lost 4 bases and J lost 0, with 10 bases in between. This sequence joins TRBV4-1 and TRBJ2-7; D perhaps matches TRBD2 (5 bases). Sequenced input: PBMCs. The origin of this receptor is a human donor in good health (CMV status not recorded). Some clones in this sample may be carry-over from other donors' samples. The CDR3, as DNA: TGCGCCAGCAGCCTCGGGGATCGCTCCTACGAGCAGTACTTC. The encoded protein is CASSLGDRSYEQYF.